One T cell receptor beta chain is described in this entry. This clone is a singleton in its sample. The antigen this receptor binds is unknown. Base qualities are missing; no much larger clone stands one base away. Genomic DNA was isolated from the sorted cells so that the TCRbeta CDR3 region could be sequenced. The immunoSEQ Assay was used to sequence the TCRbeta CDR3 regions. As stored in TCRdb, this immuneACCESS dataset retains in-frame rearrangements with V and J assigned. A fraction of the clones does not appear; measured against another copy, unresolved V genes explain less than half of the discrepancy, and the remainder lacks a known reason. In all, the sample holds around 87,000 clones, and 94% of those were seen once. Around 3% of the sample comes from the top ten. The trial excluded patients who had a history of autoimmune disease or who were on systemic immunosuppression. Peripheral blood for TCR sequencing was drawn from every dose cohort at baseline, at cycle 4 day 1 and at cycle 7 day 1. The samples were taken from a phase I, first-in-human, multicenter, open-label dose-escalation trial of ivuxolimab. Adults with locally advanced or metastatic head and neck squamous cell, hepatocellular, melanoma or renal cell carcinoma were enrolled in the trial. CD4+ and CD8+ T cells were sorted separately from peripheral blood before TCR sequencing.

The junction shows trimming of 7 bases on V and 0 bases on J, plus 15 bases between the germline ends. As encoded in the germline V gene (reference sequence), CDR1 is LNHDA while CDR2 is SQIVND. The CDR3, cysteine through phenylalanine, is 16 amino acids long. Only the CDR3 portion is preserved as DNA: 48 bases, with reading frame beginning at the first base. The data were taken from a study of OX40 agonist ivuxolimab in advanced cancers. In the study overall: Ivuxolimab was an agonistic, fully human IgG2 monoclonal antibody directed against OX40 (CD134), a costimulatory receptor. Patients were allowed to have had prior anti-PD-1, anti-PD-L1 or anti-CTLA-4 therapy, and about 40% of the dose-escalation patients had been treated with checkpoint inhibitors. Peripheral TCRbeta sequencing was intended to test whether TCR sequence diversity was altered and clonal T-cell expansion was caused by ivuxolimab. Partial responses were achieved by three dose-escalation patients, of whom one had hepatocellular carcinoma and two had cutaneous melanoma. Intravenous ivuxolimab was administered to patients every 2 weeks at six dose levels: 0.01, 0.1, 0.3, 1.5, 3 and 10 mg/kg. Of the roughly 51 dose-escalation patients, hepatocellular carcinoma was present in approximately 20, melanoma in approximately 15, renal cell carcinoma in 9 and head and neck cancer in 9. The dose-escalation cohort was 80% to 90% male with a mean age of approximately 60 years, ranging from 23 to 79. The paper covers the monotherapy dose-escalation part of the phase I ivuxolimab trial, which included N = 52 patients.

The full study reports these points: In the 0.1-3.0 mg/kg groups, partial responders were among the patients with the lowest normalized peripheral clonal expansion, particularly in CD8+ T cells. Low levels of normalized T-cell clonal expansion were also seen in some nonresponding patients. After ivuxolimab, expanded clones were on average more numerous among CD8+ T cells than among CD4+ T cells. The antigen specificity of the clonally expanded peripheral T cells was not determined. Clonal expansion of both CD4+ and CD8+ blood T cells was observed from baseline to week 6 at doses 0.1 to 3.0 mg/kg.

The input for sequencing was CD4+ or CD8+ T cells sorted from blood, taken in a trial of the OX40 agonist ivuxolimab. The rearranged segments are TRBV19 and TRBJ2-2; TRBD2 is perhaps the D gene, given 7 matching bases. The clonotype comes from an adult with an advanced solid tumor such as melanoma, head and neck, liver or kidney cancer. The nucleotide sequence reads as follows: TGTGCCAGTACCCATCGGGGGGCGGCGAACACCGGGGAGCTGTTTTTT. This sequence encodes CASTHRGAANTGELFF.